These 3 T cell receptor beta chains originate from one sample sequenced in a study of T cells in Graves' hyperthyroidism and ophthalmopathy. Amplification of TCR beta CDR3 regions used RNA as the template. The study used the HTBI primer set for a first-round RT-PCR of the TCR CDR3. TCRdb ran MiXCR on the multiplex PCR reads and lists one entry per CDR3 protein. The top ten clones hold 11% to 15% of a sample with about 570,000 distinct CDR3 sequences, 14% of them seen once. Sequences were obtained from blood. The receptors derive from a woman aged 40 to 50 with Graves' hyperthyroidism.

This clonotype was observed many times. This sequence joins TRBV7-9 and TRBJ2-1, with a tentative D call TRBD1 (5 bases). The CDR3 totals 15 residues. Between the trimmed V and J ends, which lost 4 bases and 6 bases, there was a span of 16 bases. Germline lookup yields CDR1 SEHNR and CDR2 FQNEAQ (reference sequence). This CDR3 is CASSSPMDRGNEQFF. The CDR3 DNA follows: TGTGCCAGCAGCTCCCCGATGGATAGGGGCAATGAGCAGTTCTTC.

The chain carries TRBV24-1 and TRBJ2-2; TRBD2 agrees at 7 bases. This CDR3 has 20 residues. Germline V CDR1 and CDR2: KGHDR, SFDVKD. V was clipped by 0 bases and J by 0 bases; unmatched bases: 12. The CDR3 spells CATSDLQASYGRTNTGELFF. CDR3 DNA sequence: TGTGCCACCAGTGATTTGCAGGCTAGCTACGGGAGGACGAACACCGGGGAGCTGTTTTTT.

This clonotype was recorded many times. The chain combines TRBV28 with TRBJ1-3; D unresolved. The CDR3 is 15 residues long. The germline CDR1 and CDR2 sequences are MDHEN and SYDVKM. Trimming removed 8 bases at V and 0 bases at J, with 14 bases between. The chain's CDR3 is CASFGRALSGNTIYF. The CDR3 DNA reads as TGTGCCAGCTTCGGCCGGGCGCTCTCTGGAAACACCATATATTTT.